This entry concerns a single TCR beta chain. Its antigen remains unknown. Germline V gene lookup returns CDR1 LGHNA and CDR2 YSLEER. This CDR3 is 14 amino acids long. Every donor provided approximately 9.2 milliliters of peripheral blood. The record originates from a study of blood T cells in healthy people across ages. Findings of the study overall: It was held that the diversity estimates obtained from one million T cells were underestimates. A strong correlation was found between TCR beta diversity and the percentage of naive T cells.

The use of a sample-barcoded 5' primer and a J-beta primer mix characterized a second PCR of roughly 6 to 11 cycles. TCRdb reprocessed the 5' RACE reads via MiXCR and lists one record per CDR3 protein. The sample carries about 1.5 million distinct CDR3 sequences, roughly 43% recorded once. This rearrangement joins TRBV4-3 to TRBJ2-1, with D possibly being TRBD1 (5 bases). The DNA end is more similar to TRBJ2-7, so the J call may be wrong. The source of this sequence is a woman in her late teens or twenties in good health. The sequenced sample was blood. CDR3 coding DNA: TGCGCCAGCAGCCGGACCAGGGCTTACAATGAGCAGTACTTC. It is translated as CASSRTRAYNEQYF.